In this sample, the clone carrying this T cell receptor (beta chain) turned up many times. The data derive from a study of patients and donors after allogeneic stem cell transplantation. One entry per CDR3 protein, called by TCRdb with MiXCR from the RT-PCR reads. Of 920,000 or so distinct CDR3 sequences listed, roughly 18% are singletons. This receptor was identified in a human donor who was either an allogeneic HSCT recipient or a stem cell or donor lymphocyte infusion donor (not recorded which). It is not recorded whose cells these are; they may come from a transplant donor. The sequenced sample consisted of blood, either unsorted or a sorted T cell fraction (not recorded which).

CDR3 nucleotides: TGTGCCAGCAGTGACGCAGGGGGCAAGACTGAAGCTTTCTTT. Its translation: CASSDAGGKTEAFF. The gene calls are TRBV6-1 and TRBJ1-1, with TRBD1 identical over 8 bases. Trimming at V came to 3 bases and at J to 5 bases, leaving 5 bases not matched to a gene. The germline CDR1 and CDR2 sequences are MNHNS and SASEGT. The CDR3 sequence is 14 residues long.